This T cell receptor (beta chain) was observed in a study of blood T cell repertoires in COVID-19. Overall study: Italy, Spain and the United States were the sources of the convalescent and acute COVID-19 samples. PBMCs, B-cell-depleted T cells, or T cells provided the cDNA or gDNA that made up the material.

Original data processing: How many nucleated cells were present was estimated from reference gene primer amplification. Sequencing was performed with immunoSEQ multiplex PCR; in TCRdb, only in-frame clones are kept and a portion is missing. D and trimming were read from the DNA, whereas the V and J calls and clone size are those reported in that table. The sample carries some 250,000 clones, more than 75% recorded once. Germline CDR1 SGHTA, CDR2 FQGNSA. The CDR3 length is 14 residues. The V segment lost 1 base and the J segment 7 bases; nucleotides outside the gene matches: 5. This clone was seen a few times.

J is TRBJ2-7 and V is TRBV7-2; 9 nucleotides align to TRBD2. Sequencing used peripheral blood. The clonotype comes from a woman younger than 45 who had recovered from COVID-19. Here the CDR3 DNA reads TGTGCCAGCAGCTTAGGTAGCGGGGGCGGTGAGCAGTACTTC. Residues: CASSLGSGGGEQYF.